These 24 T cell receptor beta chains were sequenced from one sample in a study of cytomegalovirus exposure and HLA in healthy donors. The PCR had 60 Vbeta and 13 Jbeta primers. Measured with immunoSEQ multiplex PCR; TCRdb has only the in-frame clones, and not every one. The sample consists of approximately 150,000 clones, roughly 87% of them appearing once. Sample: PBMCs. The receptors originated from a woman under 40 in good health and CMV-seronegative.

V and J are TRBV10-1 and TRBJ2-1; 8 nucleotides match TRBD1. Per the germline V gene, CDR1 is WNHNN and CDR2 is SYGVQD (reference sequence). The CDR3 extends over 14 amino acids. Trimming cost V 5 bases and J 5 bases; bases outside gene matches: 5. The CDR3, as DNA: TGCGCCAGCAGTCCCCGGACAGGGAACAATGAGCAGTTCTTC. Its translation: CASSPRTGNNEQFF.

The V call is TRBV4-1, the J call TRBJ1-1; TRBD1 agrees at 8 bases. The CDR3 contains 13 residues. CDR1 and CDR2 from the germline V gene are MGHRA and YSYEKL. Trimming at V came to 4 bases and at J to 7 bases, leaving 5 bases not matched to a gene. The CDR3 region has the DNA TGCGCCAGCAGCCTCCACGGACAGGGTGAAGCTTTCTTT. Residues: CASSLHGQGEAFF.

This clone came up a few times. The rearrangement joins TRBV29-1 to TRBJ1-4; D ambiguous. This CDR3 spans 11 amino acids. Germline V gene data show CDR1 as SQVTM and CDR2 as ANQGSEA. Deletions cut 1 base from V and 10 bases from J, with 7 bases between. CDR3: CSVEVGGKLFF. The CDR3 nucleotides read TGCAGCGTTGAAGTGGGAGGAAAACTGTTTTTT.

This rearrangement joins TRBV18 to TRBJ2-5; a possible D gene is TRBD1 (6 bases). The J call is in doubt because the DNA end fits TRBJ2-7 better. The CDR3 has 13 residues. Germline CDR1 and CDR2: KGHSH and LQKENI. CDR3 protein: CASSPGQTYEQYF. The DNA of the CDR3 is TGTGCCAGCTCACCGGGACAAACCTACGAGCAGTACTTC.

Remarks on this clone: Likely a read error: the CDR3 ends without its conserved phenylalanine or tryptophan. V gene TRBV5-8 combines with J gene TRBJ1-1, with no clear D. This CDR3 contains 16 residues. With 7 bases removed from V and 1 base from J, the gap between germline ends came to 20 bases. In germline, CDR1 is SGHTS, CDR2 YDEGEE. The CDR3 sequence is CASGFSLGNGNTEAFS. CDR3 sequence (DNA): TGTGCCAGCGGGTTTTCTTTGGGGAACGGGAACACTGAAGCTTTCTCT.

This chain links TRBV5-1 with TRBJ1-4; 7 bases fit TRBD1. The CDR3 loop spans 16 amino acids. J lost 4 bases, V lost 0 bases, and 6 bases had no gene match. In germline, CDR1 is SGHRS, CDR2 YFSETQ. The DNA of the CDR3 is TGCGCCAGCAGCTTGGGCAGGGGGACCGATAATGAAAAACTGTTTTTT. Residues: CASSLGRGTDNEKLFF.

CDR3 sequence: CASSHGLAGESGTQYF. For the CDR3, the DNA is TGTGCCAGCAGCCACGGGCTAGCGGGAGAGAGTGGTACGCAGTATTTT. The chain links TRBV4-2 to TRBJ2-3; 10 bases line up with TRBD2. Germline V lookup: CDR1 LGHNA, CDR2 YNFKEQ. This CDR3 contains 16 residues. V was pared by 3 bases and J by 8 bases, with 11 bases of the junction left unmatched.

The V and J genes are TRBV6-1 and TRBJ1-1, with D tentatively TRBD1 (5 bases). V lost 10 bases and J lost 7, with 13 bases in between. Germline V gene lookup returns CDR1 MNHNS and CDR2 SASEGT. The CDR3 spans 11 residues. The CDR3 spells CATYGGGEAFF. As DNA, the CDR3 is TGTGCCACCTACGGCGGGGGTGAAGCTTTCTTT.

The J gene is TRBJ1-1, the V gene TRBV18; 7 nucleotides agree with TRBD1. The germline V gene encodes CDR1 KGHSH and CDR2 LQKENI. Trimming cost V 0 bases and J 3 bases; bases outside gene matches: 7. The CDR3 loop spans 16 amino acids. In DNA, the CDR3 is TGTGCCAGCTCACCACCCTCAACAGGGGTTTACACTGAAGCTTTCTTT. It is translated as CASSPPSTGVYTEAFF.

CDR3 sequence reads: CASSLGALGNTEAFF. The CDR3 DNA sequence: TGTGCCAGCAGCTTGGGGGCCTTGGGGAACACTGAAGCTTTCTTT. The chain uses TRBV5-4 and TRBJ1-1; unclear D gene. CDR1 is SGHNT and CDR2 is YYREEE in the germline V gene (reference sequence). The CDR3 is made up of 15 amino acids. V lost 0 bases and J lost 1, with 10 bases in between.

This clone occurred once. V gene TRBV28 combines with J gene TRBJ1-2; the D gene is possibly TRBD1 (5 bases). The germline V gene encodes CDR1 MDHEN and CDR2 SYDVKM. The CDR3 covers 16 residues. V was trimmed by 4 bases and J by 9 bases, leaving 24 bases between them. CDR3 loop: CASSWGTKTHLGSYTF. The CDR3 DNA sequence: TGTGCCAGCAGTTGGGGGACTAAGACTCACCTCGGTAGCTACACCTTC.

CDR3 coding DNA: TGTGCCAGCAGCGTAGAAGCGTACAATGAGCAGTTCTTC. Its protein product is CASSVEAYNEQFF. The chain links TRBV9 to TRBJ2-1, with no clear D. Between the trimmed V and J ends, which lost 0 bases and 4 bases, there was a span of 5 bases. The germline V gene has CDR1 SGDLS and CDR2 YYNGEE. The CDR3 covers 13 residues. Based on the CDR3 plus reference TRBV9 and TRBJ2-1, the full variable domain is DSGVTQTPKHLITATGQRVTLRCSPRSGDLSVYWYQQSLDQGLQFLIQYYNGEERAKGNILERFSAQQFPDLHSELNLSSLELGDSALYFCASSVEAYNEQFFGPGTRLTVL.

This clone came up once. V usage is TRBV14 and J usage is TRBJ2-3; 7 nucleotides match TRBD2. In germline, CDR1 is SGHDN, CDR2 FVKESK. The V and J ends lost 4 bases and 3 bases, in that order; junction bases with no gene match: 7. CDR3 length: 15 amino acids. The CDR3 bases are TGTGCCAGCAGCCGTCCAGCGGGGTCGACAGATACGCAGTATTTT. It yields the protein CASSRPAGSTDTQYF.

CDR3 protein: CASSYPRGRSYEQYF. CDR3 coding DNA: TGTGCCAGCAGTTACCCCAGGGGGCGTTCCTACGAGCAGTACTTC. This chain uses TRBV6-5 with TRBJ2-7; 8 bases are a match to TRBD1. The CDR3 extends over 15 amino acids. Germline CDR1 MNHEY, CDR2 SVGAGI. Losses at the gene ends were 2 bases for V and 1 base for J; bases not matched to a gene: 4.

The rearrangement links TRBV7-8 to TRBJ2-3; D might be TRBD2 (6 bases). This CDR3 spans 19 amino acids. The germline CDR1 and CDR2 sequences are SGHVS and FQNEAQ. The V gene lost 5 bases and the J gene lost 3 bases, with 27 bases spanning the gap. CDR3 amino acids: CASSLPRTGTRLGTDTQYF. Written as DNA, the CDR3 is TGTGCCAGCAGCCTACCGAGAACCGGGACTCGACTTGGTACAGATACGCAGTATTTT.

The chain carries TRBV27 and TRBJ1-2, with D possibly matching TRBD1 (5 bases). The CDR3 loop spans 16 amino acids. Germline CDR1 is MNHEY and CDR2 is SMNVEV (reference sequence). V gave up 5 bases and J gave up 5 bases, with 21 bases separating them. The CDR3 DNA reads TGTGCCAGCAGTCACTCCCGTTCTGGGGCTGGTTATGGCTACACCTTC. Translated: CASSHSRSGAGYGYTF.

A single count supports this clone. V usage is TRBV7-2 and J usage is TRBJ1-5; 9 nucleotides line up with TRBD1. Germline lookup yields CDR1 SGHTA and CDR2 FQGNSA. CDR3 length: 15 amino acids. The ends lost 2 bases at V and 6 bases at J; junction bases unmatched: 5. CDR3: CASSLRIQGAQPQHF. The DNA of the CDR3 is TGTGCCAGCAGCTTAAGAATACAGGGGGCTCAGCCCCAGCATTTT. Using reference TRBV7-2 and TRBJ1-5 for the parts outside the CDR3, the full variable domain is GAGVSQSPSNKVTEKGKDVELRCDPISGHTALYWYRQSLGQGLEFLIYFQGNSAPDKSGLPSDRFSAERTGGSVSTLTIQRTQQEDSAVYLCASSLRIQGAQPQHFGDGTRLSIL.

The DNA of the CDR3 is TGTGCCAGCAGTTGGGGTGGGGGGTCCTACGAGCAGTACTTC. Translated: CASSWGGGSYEQYF. The chain uses TRBV28 and TRBJ2-7, with D possibly matching TRBD2 (6 bases). This CDR3 has 14 amino acids. Trimming removed 4 bases at V and 1 base at J, with 11 bases between. The germline V gene encodes CDR1 MDHEN and CDR2 SYDVKM.

The chain's CDR3 is CASSLAGGFSNEQFF. CDR3 sequence (DNA): TGCGCCAGCAGCCTCGCAGGGGGCTTTAGTAATGAGCAGTTCTTC. The chain recombines TRBV4-1 with TRBJ2-1; 8 positions match TRBD1. This CDR3 region has 15 residues. Germline V gene lookup returns CDR1 MGHRA and CDR2 YSYEKL. With V trimmed by 4 bases and J by 7 bases, 9 bases remained unmatched.

The chain combines TRBV6-1 with TRBJ1-5; weak D call: TRBD1 (6 bases). CDR1 is MNHNS and CDR2 is SASEGT in the germline V gene. Deletions cut 1 base from V and 5 bases from J, with 12 bases between. CDR3 size: 15 residues. The CDR3 DNA sequence: TGTGCCAGCAGTGAAGGGTCGACAGGACATCAGCCCCAGCATTTT. Encoded protein: CASSEGSTGHQPQHF.

V gene TRBV11-2 combines with J gene TRBJ1-5, with D perhaps matching TRBD1 (5 bases). The CDR3 is made up of 13 amino acids. Germline assignment: CDR1 SGHAT and CDR2 FQNNGV. V lost 5 bases and J lost 9, with 14 bases in between. In nucleotides, the CDR3 is TGTGCCAGCAGCAAGGAGGGGTATCTGCCCCAGCATTTT. Translated, it gives CASSKEGYLPQHF.

This clone was counted a single time. The chain has TRBV28 and TRBJ1-5; no firm D call. The germline V gene encodes CDR1 MDHEN and CDR2 SYDVKM. V lost 5 bases and J 4 bases, leaving 9 bases between the germline ends. CDR3 size: 13 residues. CDR3 nucleotide sequence: TGTGCCAGCAGTACATGGCGGAATCAGCCCCAGCATTTT. Translation: CASSTWRNQPQHF.

The chain links TRBV7-8 to TRBJ1-1; the D gene is possibly TRBD1 (5 bases). From germline, CDR1 is SGHVS and CDR2 FQNEAQ. V was trimmed by 1 base and J by 1 base, leaving 7 bases between them. This CDR3 spans 14 amino acids. CDR3 in amino acids: CASSLGQGNTEAFF. The CDR3 region has the DNA TGTGCCAGCAGCTTAGGGCAGGGGAACACTGAAGCTTTCTTT.

The CDR3 protein is CASSPGGPGYGYTF. The CDR3 DNA reads TGTGCCAGCTCACCAGGGGGCCCCGGGTATGGCTACACCTTC. This chain uses TRBV18 with TRBJ1-2; TRBD1 is a possible D gene (6 bases). CDR3 length: 14 residues. Trimming removed 2 bases from V and 5 bases from J, with 12 bases in between. From germline, CDR1 is KGHSH and CDR2 LQKENI. Together with reference TRBV18 and TRBJ1-2, the CDR3 gives the full variable domain: NAGVMQNPRHLVRRRGQEARLRCSPMKGHSHVYWYRQLPEEGLKFMVYLQKENIIDESGMPKERFSAEFPKEGPSILRIQQVVRGDSAAYFCASSPGGPGYGYTFGSGTRLTVV.